This T cell receptor (beta chain) was captured in a study of CD4+ T cells in melanoma. The ends were cut back, 4 bases at V and 7 bases at J, with 22 bases in the middle. The V gene's germline CDR1 is MGHRA and CDR2 YSYEKL. This CDR3 spans 16 amino acids. This clone has a handful of counts. Its antigen is unidentified. Profiling relied on immunoSEQ multiplex PCR, and the TCRdb table lists in-frame clones only, not all of them. The data hold about 140,000 clones, with 85% to 95% observed a single time. Overall study results and limits: A reported correlation linked neoantigen-specific CD4+ T cells to CD8+, macrophage and B cell function. Diverse differentiation states were reported for melanoma neoantigen-specific CD4+ T cells.

The rearrangement uses TRBV4-1 and TRBJ2-5; tentatively, D is TRBD1 or TRBD2 (7 bases each). This TCR came from a human donor with melanoma. This CDR3 reads CASSPSGGSGDRTQYF. CDR3 bases: TGCGCCAGCAGCCCGTCGGGAGGAAGCGGGGACAGGACCCAGTACTTC.